This T cell receptor (beta chain) was obtained from a study of radiation and T cells in renal cell carcinoma. General observations from the study: From baseline, blood top tumor clonotypes peaked at 2 weeks post-radiation.

Profiled with immunoSEQ multiplex PCR; TCRdb holds only in-frame clones, not every one. This table holds some 30,000 clones, approximately 84% found once. Details on this clone: Antigen: not known.

CDR1 is MNHEY, CDR2 SMNVEV, per germline (reference sequence). The CDR3 sequence is 15 residues long. Germline trimming cut 6 bases from V and 5 bases from J; bases unmatched to any gene: 6. The time point is: blood 4 weeks post-SBRT, at nephrectomy. Treatment given: 15 Gy SBRT to primary tumor, nephrectomy 4 weeks later. Nephrectomy followed 15 Gy stereotactic body radiation by 4 weeks. Blood was sampled at baseline, 2 weeks and 4 weeks after SBRT. The tumor was a clear cell renal cell carcinoma. The sequence came from a man in his 60s with renal cell carcinoma. The chain recombines TRBV27 with TRBJ2-1, with TRBD2 identical over 11 bases. The material sequenced was blood, taken from a patient whose treatment included radiotherapy and nephrectomy. The CDR3 sequence: CASRRGLAANNEQFF. Here the CDR3 DNA reads TGTGCCAGCAGACGGGGACTAGCGGCTAACAATGAGCAGTTCTTC.